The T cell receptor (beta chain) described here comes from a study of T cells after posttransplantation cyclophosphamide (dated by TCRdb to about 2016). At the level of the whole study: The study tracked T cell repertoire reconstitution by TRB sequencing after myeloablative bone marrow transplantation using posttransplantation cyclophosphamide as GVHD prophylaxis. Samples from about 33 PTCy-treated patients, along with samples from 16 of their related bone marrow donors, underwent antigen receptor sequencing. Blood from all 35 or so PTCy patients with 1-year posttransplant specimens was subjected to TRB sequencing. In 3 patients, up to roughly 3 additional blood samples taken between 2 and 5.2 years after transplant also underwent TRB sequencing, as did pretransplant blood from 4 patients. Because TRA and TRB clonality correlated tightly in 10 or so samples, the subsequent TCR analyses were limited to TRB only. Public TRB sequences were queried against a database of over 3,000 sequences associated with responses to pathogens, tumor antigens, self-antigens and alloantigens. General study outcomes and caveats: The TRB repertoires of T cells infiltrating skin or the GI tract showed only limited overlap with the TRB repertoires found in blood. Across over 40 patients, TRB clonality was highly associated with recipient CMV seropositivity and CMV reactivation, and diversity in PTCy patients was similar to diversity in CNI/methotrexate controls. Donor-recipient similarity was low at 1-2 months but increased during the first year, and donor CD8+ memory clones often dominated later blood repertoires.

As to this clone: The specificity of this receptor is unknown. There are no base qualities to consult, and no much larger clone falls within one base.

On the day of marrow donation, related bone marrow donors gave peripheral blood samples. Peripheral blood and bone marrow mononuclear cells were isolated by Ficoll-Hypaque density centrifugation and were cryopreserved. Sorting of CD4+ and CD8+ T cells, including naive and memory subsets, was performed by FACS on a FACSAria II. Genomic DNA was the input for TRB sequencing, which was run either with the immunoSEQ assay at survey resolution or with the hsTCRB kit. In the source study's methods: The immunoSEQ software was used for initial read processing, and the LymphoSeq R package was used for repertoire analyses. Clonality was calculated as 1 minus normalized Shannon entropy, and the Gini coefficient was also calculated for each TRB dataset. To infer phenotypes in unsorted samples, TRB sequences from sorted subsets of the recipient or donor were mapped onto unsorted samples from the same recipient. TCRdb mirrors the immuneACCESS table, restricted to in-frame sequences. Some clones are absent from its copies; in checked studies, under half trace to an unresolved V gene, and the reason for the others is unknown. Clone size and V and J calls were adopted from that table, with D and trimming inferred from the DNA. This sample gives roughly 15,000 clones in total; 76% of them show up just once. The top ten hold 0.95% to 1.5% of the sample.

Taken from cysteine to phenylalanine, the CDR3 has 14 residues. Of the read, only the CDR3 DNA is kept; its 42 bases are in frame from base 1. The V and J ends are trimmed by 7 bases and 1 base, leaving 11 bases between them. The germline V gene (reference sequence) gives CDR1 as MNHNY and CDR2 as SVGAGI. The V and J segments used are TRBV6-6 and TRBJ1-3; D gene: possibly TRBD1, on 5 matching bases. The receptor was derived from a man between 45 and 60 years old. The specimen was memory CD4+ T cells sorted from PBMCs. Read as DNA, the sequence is TGTGCCAGCAATTTCGGGGGGTCTGGAAACACCATATATTTT. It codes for CASNFGGSGNTIYF.